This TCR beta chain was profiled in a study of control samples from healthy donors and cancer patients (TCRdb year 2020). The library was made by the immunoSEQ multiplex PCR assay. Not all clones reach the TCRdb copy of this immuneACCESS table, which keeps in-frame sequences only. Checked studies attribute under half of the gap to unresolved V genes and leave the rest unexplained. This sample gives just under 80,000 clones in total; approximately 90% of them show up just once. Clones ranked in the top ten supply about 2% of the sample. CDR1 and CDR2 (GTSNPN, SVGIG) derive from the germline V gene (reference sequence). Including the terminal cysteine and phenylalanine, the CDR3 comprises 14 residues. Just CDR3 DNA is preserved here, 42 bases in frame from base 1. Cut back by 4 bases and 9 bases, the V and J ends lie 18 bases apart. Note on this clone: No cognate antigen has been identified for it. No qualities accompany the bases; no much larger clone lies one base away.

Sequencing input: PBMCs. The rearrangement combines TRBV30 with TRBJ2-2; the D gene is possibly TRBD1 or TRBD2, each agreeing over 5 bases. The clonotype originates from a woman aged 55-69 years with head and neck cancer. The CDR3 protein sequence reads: CAWNPPPGTRELFF. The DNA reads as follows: TGTGCCTGGAACCCACCCCCGGGGACCAGGGAGCTGTTTTTT.